These T cell receptor beta chains were read from a single sample in a study of shared clonotypes between healthy human individuals. Clones were sequenced by immunoSEQ multiplex PCR, and TCRdb holds only the in-frame ones, with some missing. The sample consists of hundreds of thousands of clones, about 96% of them appearing once. Sequences were obtained from naive CD4+ T cells sorted from blood. These receptors all stem from a woman aged 25 to 45 in good health. CDR3s include the opening cysteine and the closing phenylalanine or tryptophan. Each record gives: V gene, clone size, J gene, D gene, CDR3 protein, CDR3 DNA. A D gene is named only where the DNA matches it firmly. Clone size, where shown, is once, few, many, or a class for clones that have expanded.

TRBV20-1	NA	TRBJ2-7	NA	CSATDTYEQYF	TGCAGTGCTACCGATACCTACGAGCAGTACTTC
TRBV28	once	TRBJ1-4	NA	CATRLPGALNEKLFF	TGTGCCACTAGGTTGCCAGGGGCTCTTAATGAAAAACTGTTTTTT
TRBV10-1	few	TRBJ1-4	TRBD1	CASSAGTAEKLFF	TGCGCCAGCAGTGCGGGGACAGCTGAAAAACTGTTTTTT
TRBV11-2	NA	TRBJ1-1	TRBD1	CASSLATGVNTEAFF	TGTGCCAGCAGCTTAGCGACAGGGGTTAACACTGAAGCTTTCTTT
TRBV21-1	NA	TRBJ1-5	NA	CARDSRGLGSSNQPQHF	TGTGCCAGGGACAGCCGGGGTCTGGGGTCGAGCAATCAGCCCCAGCATTTT
TRBV29-1	NA	TRBJ2-3	NA	CSVPRSLTDTQYF	TGCAGCGTCCCGCGTTCCTTGACAGATACGCAGTATTTT
TRBV10-2	NA	TRBJ2-7	NA	CASSALGTYEQYF	TGCGCCAGCAGTGCTCTAGGGACCTACGAGCAGTACTTC
TRBV6-4	NA	TRBJ2-7	TRBD2	CASSDPYTSGETYEQYF	TGTGCCAGCAGTGATCCCTATACTAGCGGGGAAACCTACGAGCAGTACTTC
TRBV6-1	NA	TRBJ1-3	TRBD1	CASDRTGTGRNTIYF	TGTGCCAGCGATAGAACCGGGACAGGGAGAAACACCATATATTTT
TRBV19	NA	TRBJ2-5	TRBD2	CASSILLAGGRETQYF	TGTGCCAGTAGTATACTCCTAGCGGGAGGTCGGGAGACCCAGTACTTC
TRBV20-1	NA	TRBJ2-1	NA	CSATLYEQFF	TGCAGTGCAACCCTTTATGAGCAGTTCTTC
TRBV6-5	NA	TRBJ1-5	NA	CASSYTDSNQPQHF	TGTGCCAGCAGTTACACAGATAGCAATCAGCCCCAGCATTTT
TRBV10-3	NA	TRBJ2-1	NA	CAISESGGERNEQFF	TGTGCCATCAGTGAGTCAGGGGGGGAGAGGAATGAGCAGTTCTTC
TRBV7-9	NA	TRBJ2-3	TRBD1	CASSQDRGIRGTDTQYF	TGTGCCAGCAGCCAGGACAGGGGAATTCGGGGCACAGATACGCAGTATTTT
TRBV7-9	NA	TRBJ2-3	TRBD1	CASSWGQGVTDTQYF	TGTGCCAGCAGCTGGGGACAGGGTGTGACAGATACGCAGTATTTT
TRBV2	NA	TRBJ2-3	TRBD1	CAITTRDRGFGTDTQYF	TGTGCCATCACCACCCGGGACAGGGGCTTCGGAACAGATACGCAGTATTTT
TRBV2	NA	TRBJ2-7	TRBD2	CASTPSGSRYEQYF	TGTGCCAGCACCCCAAGCGGGAGTCGGTACGAGCAGTACTTC
TRBV19	NA	TRBJ1-1	NA	CASSLIPGPGDTEAFF	TGTGCCAGTAGCCTTATCCCGGGCCCAGGTGACACTGAAGCTTTCTTT
TRBV30	NA	TRBJ2-5	NA	CAWTPSGETQYF	TGTGCCTGGACCCCTAGTGGGGAGACCCAGTACTTC
TRBV5-1	NA	TRBJ2-2	NA	CASSPVGATGELFF	TGCGCCAGCAGCCCTGTTGGCGCCACCGGGGAGCTGTTTTTT
TRBV11-3	NA	TRBJ2-1	TRBD1	CASSLEGQLYNEQFF	TGTGCCAGCAGCTTAGAGGGACAGCTCTACAATGAGCAGTTCTTC
TRBV28	few	TRBJ2-1	NA	CASSLGYNEQFF	TGTGCCAGCAGTTTGGGGTACAATGAGCAGTTCTTC
TRBV7-3	NA	TRBJ2-7	NA	CASTKRAGRPYEQYF	TGTGCCAGCACCAAACGGGCCGGACGCCCCTACGAGCAGTACTTC
TRBV10-1	NA	TRBJ2-7	NA	CASSESGRGATYEQYF	TGCGCCAGCAGTGAGTCGGGCAGGGGAGCGACCTACGAGCAGTACTTC
TRBV4-1	once	TRBJ2-7	NA	CASSKRTTYEQYF	TGCGCCAGCAGCAAGCGGACAACCTACGAGCAGTACTTC
TRBV10-1	NA	TRBJ2-2	NA	CASGRTNTGELFF	TGCGCCAGCGGGAGGACGAACACCGGGGAGCTGTTTTTT
TRBV5-1	NA	TRBJ2-3	NA	CASRSSTDTQYF	TGCGCCAGCAGGTCCAGCACAGATACGCAGTATTTT
TRBV6-1	NA	TRBJ2-3	NA	CASSEGQVDTQYF	TGTGCCAGCAGTGAGGGGCAGGTAGATACGCAGTATTTT
TRBV5-1	NA	TRBJ2-2	TRBD2	CASSLDGTSNTGELFF	TGCGCCAGCAGCTTGGACGGGACTAGTAACACCGGGGAGCTGTTTTTT
TRBV19	NA	TRBJ1-2	NA	CASSISVGYGYTF	TGTGCCAGTAGTATATCGGTGGGCTATGGCTACACCTTC
TRBV19	once	TRBJ2-7	TRBD2	CASSGLAGASYEQYF	TGTGCCAGTAGTGGACTAGCGGGAGCCTCCTACGAGCAGTACTTC
TRBV19	NA	TRBJ1-1	TRBD1	CASCRTGPGTEAFF	TGTGCCAGTTGCAGGACAGGCCCGGGGACTGAAGCTTTCTTT
TRBV2	NA	TRBJ2-1	NA	CASSVPQDWRDDFNEQFF	TGTGCCAGCAGTGTGCCCCAAGACTGGCGGGATGATTTCAATGAGCAGTTCTTC
TRBV5-8	NA	TRBJ1-2	NA	CASSLAERSLYGYTF	TGTGCCAGCAGCTTGGCAGAACGGAGCCTCTATGGCTACACCTTC
TRBV5-1	NA	TRBJ2-3	TRBD2	CASSLGTSGYTDTQYF	TGCGCCAGCAGCCTCGGGACTAGCGGATATACAGATACGCAGTATTTT
TRBV7-3	few	TRBJ2-1	TRBD2	CASSLTFREGDEQFF	TGTGCCAGCAGCTTAACGTTCAGGGAGGGTGATGAGCAGTTCTTC
TRBV28	NA	TRBJ1-2	TRBD1	CASSLSTGSRNYGYTF	TGTGCCAGCAGTTTATCGACAGGGTCCAGGAACTATGGCTACACCTTC
TRBV5-4	NA	TRBJ2-5	NA	CASSLVGEETQYF	TGTGCCAGCAGCTTGGTTGGTGAAGAGACCCAGTACTTC
TRBV5-1	NA	TRBJ2-1	NA	CASSPDRLPNNEQFF	TGCGCCAGCAGCCCCGACAGGCTGCCCAACAATGAGCAGTTCTTC
TRBV30	NA	TRBJ2-3	NA	CAWTDGYLSTDTQYF	TGTGCCTGGACGGACGGGTATCTTAGCACAGATACGCAGTATTTT
TRBV13	NA	TRBJ2-7	TRBD2	CASRPIGRGKNEQYF	TGTGCCAGCAGACCAATCGGGAGGGGCAAGAACGAGCAGTACTTC
TRBV19	NA	TRBJ2-7	NA	CASSTGQWAYEQYF	TGTGCCAGTAGTACCGGACAGTGGGCCTACGAGCAGTACTTC
TRBV7-2	NA	TRBJ2-7	TRBD1	CASSSQGQITTEQYF	TGTGCCAGCAGCTCTCAGGGACAGATTACAACCGAGCAGTACTTC
TRBV19	NA	TRBJ2-1	TRBD2	CASSTLLAANEQFF	TGTGCCAGTAGTACGCTACTAGCGGCCAATGAGCAGTTCTTC
TRBV6-1	NA	TRBJ1-5	NA	CASSGRTAAINSNQPQHF	TGTGCCAGCAGTGGGCGGACAGCCGCAATTAATAGCAATCAGCCCCAGCATTTT